The sequence of this T cell receptor (beta chain) was determined in a study of T cells after yellow fever vaccination. Study-wide context: Where fractions had low cell numbers, libraries were prepared from them with the SMART-Seq v4 Ultra Low Input RNA kit.

The CDR3 spans 13 residues. The germline V and J ends were trimmed by 6 bases and 2 bases, with 9 bases remaining between them. Germline assignment: CDR1 MRHNA and CDR2 SNTAGT. TCRdb passed the 5' RACE reads through MiXCR, listing each CDR3 protein once. The table shows approximately 26,000 distinct CDR3 sequences, with 4.5% occurring only once. This clonotype was seen at least ten times. Overall study results and limits: The booster saw the reappearance of most primary-vaccination clones (approximately 97% CD4, less than 90% CD8). Within FACS-sorted repertoires, abundant clonotypes contaminating from the bulk population could be present.

Sequencing was performed on PBMCs, either bulk or a sorted T-cell subset (CD4+, CD8+, memory, or dextramer-sorted; not recorded which), taken on the day of the yellow fever booster vaccination. The clonotype comes from a man aged 18 to 29 who received the YFV17D yellow fever vaccine. The rearrangement links TRBV6-4 to TRBJ2-3; the D call may be TRBD1 or TRBD2 (5 bases each). CDR3 protein: CASSTGPTDTQYF. The CDR3 DNA follows: TGTGCCAGCAGCACGGGGCCCACAGATACGCAGTATTTT.